This TCR beta chain derives from a study of blood T cell repertoires in COVID-19. Across the whole study: PBMCs, B-cell-depleted T cells, or T cells were the source of the cDNA or gDNA that made up the material.

CDR1 and CDR2 from the germline V gene are SGHTA and FQGTGA. V trimming: 5 bases; J trimming: 4 bases; junction bases outside the gene matches: 9. The CDR3 consists of 16 residues. The data were produced by immunoSEQ multiplex PCR, yet TCRdb's version contains in-frame clones alone and is incomplete. Of roughly 390,000 clones listed, approximately 81% are singletons. The sample taken for sequencing was peripheral blood. J is TRBJ2-2 and V is TRBV7-3; TRBD2 matches 8 bases. The source of this sequence is a young woman with acute or convalescent COVID-19. The CDR3 spells CASSNSGTPLTGELFF. The CDR3 nucleotides are TGTGCCAGCAGCAATAGCGGGACTCCTCTCACCGGGGAGCTGTTTTTT.